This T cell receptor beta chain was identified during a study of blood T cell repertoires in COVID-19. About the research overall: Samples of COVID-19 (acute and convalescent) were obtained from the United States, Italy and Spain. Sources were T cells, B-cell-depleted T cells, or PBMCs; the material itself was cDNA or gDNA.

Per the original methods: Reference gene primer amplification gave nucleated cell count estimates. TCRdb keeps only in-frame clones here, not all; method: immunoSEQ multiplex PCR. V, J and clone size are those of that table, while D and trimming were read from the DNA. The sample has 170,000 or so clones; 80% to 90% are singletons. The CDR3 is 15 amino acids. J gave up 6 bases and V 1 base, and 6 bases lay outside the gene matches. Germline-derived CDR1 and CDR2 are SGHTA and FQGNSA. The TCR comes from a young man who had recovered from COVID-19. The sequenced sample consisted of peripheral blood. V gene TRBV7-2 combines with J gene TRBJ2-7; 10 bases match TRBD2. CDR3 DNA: TGTGCCAGCAGCTTAGATTCTAGCGGGAGTAGCGAGCAGTACTTC. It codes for CASSLDSSGSSEQYF. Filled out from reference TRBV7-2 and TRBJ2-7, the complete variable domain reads GAGVSQSPSNKVTEKGKDVELRCDPISGHTALYWYRQSLGQGLEFLIYFQGNSAPDKSGLPSDRFSAERTGGSVSTLTIQRTQQEDSAVYLCASSLDSSGSSEQYFGPGTRLTVT.